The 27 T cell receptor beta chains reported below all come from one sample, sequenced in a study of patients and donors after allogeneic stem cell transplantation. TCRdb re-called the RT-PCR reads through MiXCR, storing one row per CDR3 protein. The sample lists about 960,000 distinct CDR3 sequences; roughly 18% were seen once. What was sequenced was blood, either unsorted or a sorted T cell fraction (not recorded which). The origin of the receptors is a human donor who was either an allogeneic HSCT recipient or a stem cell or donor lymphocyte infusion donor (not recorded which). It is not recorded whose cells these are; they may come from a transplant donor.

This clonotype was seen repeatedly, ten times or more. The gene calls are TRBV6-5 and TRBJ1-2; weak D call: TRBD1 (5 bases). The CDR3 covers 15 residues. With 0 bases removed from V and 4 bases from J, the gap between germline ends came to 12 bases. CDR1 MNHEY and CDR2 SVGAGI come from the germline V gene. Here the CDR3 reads CASSYSGGVVYGYTF. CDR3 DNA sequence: TGTGCCAGCAGTTACTCGGGAGGGGTAGTCTATGGCTACACCTTC.

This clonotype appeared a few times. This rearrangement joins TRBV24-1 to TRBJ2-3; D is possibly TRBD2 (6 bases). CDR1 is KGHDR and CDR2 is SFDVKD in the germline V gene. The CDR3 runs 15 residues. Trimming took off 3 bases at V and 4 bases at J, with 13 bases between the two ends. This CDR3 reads CATSDPSPSADTQYF. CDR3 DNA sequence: TGTGCCACCAGTGATCCGTCCCCTAGCGCAGATACGCAGTATTTT.

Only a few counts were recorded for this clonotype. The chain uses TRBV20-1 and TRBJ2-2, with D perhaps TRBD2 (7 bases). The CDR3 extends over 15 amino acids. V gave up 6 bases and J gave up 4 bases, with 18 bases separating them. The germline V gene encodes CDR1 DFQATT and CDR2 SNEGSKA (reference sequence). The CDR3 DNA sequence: TGCAGTGCCGGGGGGCAGGGGAAATTCACCGGGGAGCTGTTTTTT. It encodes CSAGGQGKFTGELFF.

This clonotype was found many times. DNA of the CDR3: TGCGCCAGCAGCCCGTATCTTACACCCCTCCACTTT. Encoded protein: CASSPYLTPLHF. J is TRBJ1-6 and V is TRBV4-1; D is undetermined. Trimming shortened V by 4 bases and J by 11 bases, and 9 bases separated the two germline ends. There are 12 residues in the CDR3. Germline V gives CDR1 MGHRA, CDR2 YSYEKL.

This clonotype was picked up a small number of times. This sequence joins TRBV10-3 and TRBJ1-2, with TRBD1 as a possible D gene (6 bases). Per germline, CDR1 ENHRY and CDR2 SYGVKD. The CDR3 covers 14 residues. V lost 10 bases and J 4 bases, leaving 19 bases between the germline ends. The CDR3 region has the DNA TGTGCCACGACCGGGACAACAAAGGCCTATGGCTACACCTTC. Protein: CATTGTTKAYGYTF.

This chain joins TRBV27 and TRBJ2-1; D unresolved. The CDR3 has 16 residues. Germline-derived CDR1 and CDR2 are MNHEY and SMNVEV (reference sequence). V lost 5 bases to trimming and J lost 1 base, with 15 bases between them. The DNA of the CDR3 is TGTGCCAGCAGTCCGGCTTCTCTTCCGTCCTACAATGAGCAGTTCTTC. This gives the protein CASSPASLPSYNEQFF.

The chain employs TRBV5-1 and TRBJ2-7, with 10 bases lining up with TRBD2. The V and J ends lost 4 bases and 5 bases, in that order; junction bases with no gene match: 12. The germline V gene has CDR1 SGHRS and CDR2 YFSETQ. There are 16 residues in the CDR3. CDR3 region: CASSRSKGLASNEQYF. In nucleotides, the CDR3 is TGCGCCAGCAGCCGGAGTAAGGGACTAGCGAGCAACGAGCAGTACTTC.

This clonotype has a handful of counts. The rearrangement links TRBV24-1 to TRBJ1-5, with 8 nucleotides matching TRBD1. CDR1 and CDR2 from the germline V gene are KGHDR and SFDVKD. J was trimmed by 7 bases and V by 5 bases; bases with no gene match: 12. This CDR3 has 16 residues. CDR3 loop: CATSVSGGGGPQPQHF. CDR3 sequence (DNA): TGTGCCACCAGTGTTTCAGGGGGCGGGGGTCCCCAGCCCCAGCATTTT.

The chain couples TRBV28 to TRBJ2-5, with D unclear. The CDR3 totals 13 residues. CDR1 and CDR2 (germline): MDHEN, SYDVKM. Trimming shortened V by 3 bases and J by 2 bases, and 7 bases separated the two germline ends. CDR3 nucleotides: TGTGCCAGCAGTTTGACAAATCAAGAGACCCAGTACTTC. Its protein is CASSLTNQETQYF.

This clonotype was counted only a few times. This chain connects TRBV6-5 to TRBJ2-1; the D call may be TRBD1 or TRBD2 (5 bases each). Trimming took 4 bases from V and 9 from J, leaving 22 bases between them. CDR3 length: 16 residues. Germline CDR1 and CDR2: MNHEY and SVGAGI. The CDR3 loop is CASSSTGTASSGEQFF. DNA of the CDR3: TGTGCCAGCAGTTCAACCGGGACCGCGTCCTCGGGTGAGCAGTTCTTC.

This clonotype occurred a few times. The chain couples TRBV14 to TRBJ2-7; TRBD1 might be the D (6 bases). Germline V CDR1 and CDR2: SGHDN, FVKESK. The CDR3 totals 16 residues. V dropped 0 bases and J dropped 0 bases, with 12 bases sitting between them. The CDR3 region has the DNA TGTGCCAGCAGCCAAGATTGGAACAGGGTCTCCTACGAGCAGTACTTC. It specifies CASSQDWNRVSYEQYF. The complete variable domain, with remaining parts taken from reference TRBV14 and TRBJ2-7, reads EAGVTQFPSHSVIEKGQTVTLRCDPISGHDNLYWYRRVMGKEIKFLLHFVKESKQDESGMPNNRFLAERTGGTYSTLKVQPAELEDSGVYFCASSQDWNRVSYEQYFGPGTRLTVT.

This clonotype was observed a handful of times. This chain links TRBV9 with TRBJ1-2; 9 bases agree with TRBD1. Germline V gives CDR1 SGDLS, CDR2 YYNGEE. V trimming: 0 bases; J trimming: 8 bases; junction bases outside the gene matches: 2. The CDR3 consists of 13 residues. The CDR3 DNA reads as TGTGCCAGCAGCGTAGGGGGACAGGGAGGCTACACCTTC. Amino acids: CASSVGGQGGYTF.

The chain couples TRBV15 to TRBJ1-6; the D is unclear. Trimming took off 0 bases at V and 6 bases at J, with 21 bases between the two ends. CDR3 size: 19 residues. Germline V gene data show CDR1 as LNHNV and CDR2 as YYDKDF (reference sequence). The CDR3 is CATSRETPWPFGPNSPLHF. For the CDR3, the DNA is TGTGCCACCAGCAGAGAAACCCCTTGGCCCTTCGGGCCTAATTCACCCCTCCACTTT.

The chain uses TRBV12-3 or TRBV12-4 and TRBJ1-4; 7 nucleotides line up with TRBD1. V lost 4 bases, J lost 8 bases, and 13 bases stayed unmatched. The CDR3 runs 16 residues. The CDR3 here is CASSSGTARTGEKLFF. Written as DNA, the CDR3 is TGTGCCAGCAGTTCCGGGACAGCTAGGACGGGGGAAAAACTGTTTTTT.

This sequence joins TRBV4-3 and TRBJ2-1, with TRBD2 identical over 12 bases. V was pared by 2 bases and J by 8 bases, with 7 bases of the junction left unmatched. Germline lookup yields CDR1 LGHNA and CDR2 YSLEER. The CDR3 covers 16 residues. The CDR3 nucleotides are TGCGCCAGCAGCCAAAGTCTAGCGGGGGGGCCCCATGAGCAGTTCTTC. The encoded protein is CASSQSLAGGPHEQFF.

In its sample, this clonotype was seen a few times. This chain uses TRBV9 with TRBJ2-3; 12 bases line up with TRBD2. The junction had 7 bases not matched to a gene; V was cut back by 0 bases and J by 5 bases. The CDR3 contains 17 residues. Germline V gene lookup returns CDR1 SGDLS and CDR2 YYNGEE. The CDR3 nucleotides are TGTGCCAGCAGCGTAGACGGACTAGCGGGGATCCGAGATACGCAGTATTTT. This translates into CASSVDGLAGIRDTQYF.

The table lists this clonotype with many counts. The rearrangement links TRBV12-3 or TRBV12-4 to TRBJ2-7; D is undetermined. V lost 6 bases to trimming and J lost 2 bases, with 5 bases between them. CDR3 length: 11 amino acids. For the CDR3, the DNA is TGTGCCAGCAGCCGTACCTACGAGCAGTACTTC. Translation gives CASSRTYEQYF.

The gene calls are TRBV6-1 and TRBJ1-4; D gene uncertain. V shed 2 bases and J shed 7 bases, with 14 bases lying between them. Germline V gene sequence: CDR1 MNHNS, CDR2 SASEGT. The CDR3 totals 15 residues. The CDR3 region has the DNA TGTGCCAGCAGTGAACCTGGACCTAGAATTGAAAAACTGTTTTTT. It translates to CASSEPGPRIEKLFF.

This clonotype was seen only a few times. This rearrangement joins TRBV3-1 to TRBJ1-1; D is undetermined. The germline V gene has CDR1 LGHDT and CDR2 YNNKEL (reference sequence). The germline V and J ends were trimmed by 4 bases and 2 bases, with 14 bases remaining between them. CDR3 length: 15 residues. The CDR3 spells CASSPLRAINTEAFF. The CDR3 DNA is TGTGCCAGCAGCCCCCTTCGGGCGATCAACACTGAAGCTTTCTTT.

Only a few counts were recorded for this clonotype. Written as DNA, the CDR3 is TGTGCCAGCTCCCCCGGGACAGACTACAATGAGCAGTTCTTC. Protein sequence: CASSPGTDYNEQFF. V and J are TRBV18 and TRBJ2-1; 7 nucleotides agree with TRBD1. The CDR3 covers 14 residues. The junction had 5 bases not matched to a gene; V was cut back by 6 bases and J by 3 bases. Germline CDR1 and CDR2: KGHSH and LQKENI.

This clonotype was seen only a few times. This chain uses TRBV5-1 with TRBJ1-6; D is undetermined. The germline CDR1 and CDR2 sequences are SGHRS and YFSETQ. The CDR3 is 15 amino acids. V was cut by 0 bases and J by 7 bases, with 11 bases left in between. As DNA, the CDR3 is TGCGCCAGCAGCTTGGGAGGGCGCGAGAATTCACCCCTCCACTTT. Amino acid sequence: CASSLGGRENSPLHF.

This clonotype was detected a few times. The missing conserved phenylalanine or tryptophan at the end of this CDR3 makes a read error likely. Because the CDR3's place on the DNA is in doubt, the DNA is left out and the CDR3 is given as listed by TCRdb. The CDR3 protein is CASSLWVL. The chain employs TRBV7-3 and TRBJ2-1. Germline CDR1 is SGHTA and CDR2 is FQGTGA. The CDR3 sequence runs 8 residues, both termini included.

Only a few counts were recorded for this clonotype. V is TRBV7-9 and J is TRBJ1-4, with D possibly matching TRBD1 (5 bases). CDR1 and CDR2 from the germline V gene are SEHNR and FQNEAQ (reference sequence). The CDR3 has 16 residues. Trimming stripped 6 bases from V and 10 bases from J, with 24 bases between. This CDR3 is CASSSTNGRDEGKLFF. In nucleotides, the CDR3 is TGTGCCAGCAGTTCTACCAATGGAAGGGACGAGGGAAAACTGTTTTTT.

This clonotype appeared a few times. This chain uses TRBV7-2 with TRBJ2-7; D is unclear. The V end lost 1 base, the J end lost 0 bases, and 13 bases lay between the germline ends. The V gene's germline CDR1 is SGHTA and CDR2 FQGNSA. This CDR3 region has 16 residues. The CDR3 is CASSLEGVLGSYEQYF. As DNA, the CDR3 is TGTGCCAGCAGCTTAGAGGGTGTGCTGGGCTCCTACGAGCAGTACTTC.

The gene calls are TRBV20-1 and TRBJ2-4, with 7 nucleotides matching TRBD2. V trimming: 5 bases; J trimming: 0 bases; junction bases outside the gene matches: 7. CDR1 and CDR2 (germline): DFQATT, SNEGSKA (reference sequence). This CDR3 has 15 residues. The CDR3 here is CSAPGRVLAKNIQYF. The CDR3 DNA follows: TGCAGTGCTCCTGGGAGGGTGCTAGCCAAAAACATTCAGTACTTC.

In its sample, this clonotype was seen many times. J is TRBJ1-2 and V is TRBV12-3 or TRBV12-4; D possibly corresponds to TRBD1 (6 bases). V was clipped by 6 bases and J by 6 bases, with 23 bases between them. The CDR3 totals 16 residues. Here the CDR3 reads CASRVGGAMIPDGYTF. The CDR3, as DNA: TGTGCCAGCAGGGTGGGGGGGGCAATGATCCCCGATGGCTACACCTTC.

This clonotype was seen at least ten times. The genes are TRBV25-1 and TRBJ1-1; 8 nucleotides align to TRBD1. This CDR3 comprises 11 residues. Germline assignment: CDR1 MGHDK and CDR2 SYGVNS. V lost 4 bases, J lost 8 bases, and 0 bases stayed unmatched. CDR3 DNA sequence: TGTGCCAGCAGTGGGGACAGGGAAGCTTTCTTT. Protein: CASSGDREAFF.